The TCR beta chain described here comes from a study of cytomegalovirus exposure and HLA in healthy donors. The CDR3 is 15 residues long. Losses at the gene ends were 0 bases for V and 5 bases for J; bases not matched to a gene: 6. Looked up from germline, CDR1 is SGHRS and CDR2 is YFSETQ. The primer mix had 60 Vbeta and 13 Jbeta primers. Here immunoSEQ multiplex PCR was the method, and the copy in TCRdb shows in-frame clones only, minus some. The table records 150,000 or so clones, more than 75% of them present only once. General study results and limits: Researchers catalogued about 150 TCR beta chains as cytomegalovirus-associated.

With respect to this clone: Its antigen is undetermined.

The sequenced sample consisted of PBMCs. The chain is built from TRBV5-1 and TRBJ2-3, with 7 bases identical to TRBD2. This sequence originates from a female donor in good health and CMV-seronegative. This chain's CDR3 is CASSLGLAVGDTQYF. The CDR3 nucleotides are TGCGCCAGCAGCTTGGGCCTAGCGGTCGGAGATACGCAGTATTTT.